Listed below are T cell receptor beta chains from one sample, sequenced in a study of blood T cell repertoires in COVID-19. Assay used: immunoSEQ multiplex PCR; TCRdb lists only in-frame clones, some missing. Among about 240,000 clones listed, 70% to 90% were seen once. The sequenced material came from peripheral blood. The receptor source for this set is a man in his fifties or sixties with acute or convalescent COVID-19. Both conserved end residues are part of each CDR3. D genes are given only for firm matches. The size of a clone is reported for some rows only, either as once, few or many, or as a class for expanded clones.

d_call j_call v_call clone_size cdr3_nt cdr3_aa
. TRBJ1-3 TRBV9 . TGTGCCAGCAGCGTAGACACAGCTGGAAACACCATATATTTT CASSVDTAGNTIYF
. TRBJ1-1 TRBV5-1 few TGCGCCAGCCAATGGGGGGAAGGCACTGAAGCTTTCTTT CASQWGEGTEAFF
TRBD1 TRBJ1-5 TRBV15 once TGTGCCACCAGCAGAGATGGACAGGGGAACAATCAGCCCCAGCATTTT CATSRDGQGNNQPQHF
TRBD2 TRBJ2-1 TRBV5-1 few TGCGCCAGCAGCTTGGTAGCGGGAGGGTACAATGAGCAGTTCTTC CASSLVAGGYNEQFF
. TRBJ2-2 TRBV11-2 . TGTGCCAGCAGCCTCGGGTGGTTGGCCGGGGAGCTGTTTTTT CASSLGWLAGELFF
. TRBJ1-1 TRBV4-1 once TGCGCCAGCAGCCAAGCCAACCTAGACTCGAGACTGGAAGCTTTCTTT CASSQANLDSRLEAFF
. TRBJ1-3 TRBV19 . TGTGCCAGTAGTTCGGTCGTTTCCGGCAGGTCCTTCTCTGGAAACACCATATATTTT CASSSVVSGRSFSGNTIYF
TRBD2 TRBJ2-3 TRBV5-4 . TGTGCCAGCAGGAGACTAGCGGGGAGCGGGGCAGATACGCAGTATTTT CASRRLAGSGADTQYF
TRBD2 TRBJ2-1 TRBV19 once TGTGCCAGTAGTAGTACTAGCGGGAGGGCAAGCAATGAGCAGTTCTTC CASSSTSGRASNEQFF
TRBD2 TRBJ2-7 TRBV5-1 . TGCGCCAGCAGCTTGTCTAGCGGGAGGGCCTCCTACGAGCAGTACTTC CASSLSSGRASYEQYF
. TRBJ1-3 TRBV11-2 . TGTGCCAGCAGCTTAGGGCCCGGAAACACCATATATTTT CASSLGPGNTIYF
TRBD1 TRBJ2-6 TRBV5-1 . TGCGCCAGCAGCTTGGAGGGGGCCTCTGGGGCCAACGTCCTGACTTTC CASSLEGASGANVLTF
. TRBJ1-5 TRBV7-9 . TGTGCCAGCAGCTTGGGGACACGGATTCTACAGCCCCAGCATTTT CASSLGTRILQPQHF
TRBD1 TRBJ1-2 TRBV19 . TGTGCCAGTAGTGCGGGACAGGGTGACTATGGCTACACCTTC CASSAGQGDYGYTF
. TRBJ1-2 TRBV7-9 . TGTGCCAGCAGCATACAACAGGGAGGGTATGGCTACACCTTC CASSIQQGGYGYTF
TRBD2 TRBJ2-4 TRBV2 once TGTGCCAGCGGTGGACTAGCGGGGGAAATTCAGTACTTC CASGGLAGEIQYF
TRBD1 TRBJ2-5 TRBV6-6 . TGTGCCAGCAGCGGGCGAGGGGGCGAAGAGACCCAGTACTTC CASSGRGGEETQYF
. TRBJ2-2 TRBV29-1 few TGCAGCGCCGCGGGGCAGCTTCCGAACACCGGGGAGCTGTTTTTT CSAAGQLPNTGELFF
TRBD1 TRBJ1-1 TRBV19 few TGTGCCAGTAGCGACAGGGTGGGAGCTGAAGCTTTCTTT CASSDRVGAEAFF
TRBD2 TRBJ2-4 TRBV28 . TGTGCCAGCAGTTCTACCTGGGATAAAAAGCGGGAGGGCATACTAATAGCCAAAAACATTCAGTACTTC CASSSTWDKKREGILIAKNIQYF
. TRBJ1-2 TRBV5-1 . TGCGCCAGCAGCCCCGAGCCAGCGGGCCATGGCTACACCTTC CASSPEPAGHGYTF
TRBD2 TRBJ2-7 TRBV9 once TGTGCCAGCAGCGTAGGGGCTAGCGGGACTAAAACCTACGAGCAGTACTTC CASSVGASGTKTYEQYF
. TRBJ1-1 TRBV7-2 . TGTGCCAGCAGCCCCCCCGGGACACGGAACACTGAAGCTTTCTTT CASSPPGTRNTEAFF